This TCR beta chain originates from a study of T cell changes during pregnancy in multiple sclerosis. Profiled with immunoSEQ multiplex PCR; TCRdb holds only in-frame clones, not every one. The sample contains 70,000 to 95,000 clones, more than 85% of which appear only once. The CDR3 is 13 amino acids. Germline CDR1 is MNHEY and CDR2 is SMNVEV (reference sequence). Unmatched junction bases numbered 4, after V lost 4 bases and J lost 5 bases. This sample comprised peripheral blood, obtained after pregnancy. The chain combines TRBV27 with TRBJ1-1, with 7 bases that match TRBD1. The source of this sequence is a female donor in good health, enrolled as a control in a pregnancy study. The CDR3 DNA reads TGTGCCAGCAGTTCATACAGGGGAACTGAAGCTTTCTTT. Translation: CASSSYRGTEAFF.